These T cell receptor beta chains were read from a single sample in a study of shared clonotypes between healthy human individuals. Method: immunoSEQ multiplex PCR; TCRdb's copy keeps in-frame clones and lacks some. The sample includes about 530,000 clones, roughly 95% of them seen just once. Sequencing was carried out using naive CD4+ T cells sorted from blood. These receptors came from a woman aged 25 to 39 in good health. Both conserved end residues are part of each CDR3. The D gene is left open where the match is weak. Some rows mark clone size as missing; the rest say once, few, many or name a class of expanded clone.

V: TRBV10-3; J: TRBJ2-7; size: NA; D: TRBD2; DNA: TGTGCCATCTGGGCTGGCGGGAGTACCTACGAGCAGTACTTC; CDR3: CAIWAGGSTYEQYF
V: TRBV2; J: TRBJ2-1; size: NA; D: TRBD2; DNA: TGTGCCAGCACTTATTACGAACCTAACACGGGACTAGCGGAAAGAAATGAGCAGTTCTTC; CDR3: CASTYYEPNTGLAERNEQFF
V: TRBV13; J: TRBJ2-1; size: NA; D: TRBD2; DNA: TGTGCCAGCTCAAGGACTAGCGGGAGTCTCAATGAGCAGTTCTTC; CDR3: CASSRTSGSLNEQFF
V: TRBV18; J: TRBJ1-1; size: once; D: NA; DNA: TGTGCCAGCACTTCGACAAGAGACGCGGCTTTCTTT; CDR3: CASTSTRDAAFF
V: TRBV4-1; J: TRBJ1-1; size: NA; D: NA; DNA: TGCGCCAGCAGCCAATCCCGACAGGAGAACACTGAAGCTTTCTTT; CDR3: CASSQSRQENTEAFF
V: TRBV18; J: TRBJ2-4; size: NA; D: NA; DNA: TGTGCCAGCTCACCACCGAACGTGGGGGAGGCCAAAAACATTCAGTACTTC; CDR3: CASSPPNVGEAKNIQYF
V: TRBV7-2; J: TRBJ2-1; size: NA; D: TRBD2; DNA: TGTGCCAGCAGCTTAGGACTAGCGGGTCGAAGAGGGCAGTTCTTC; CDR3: CASSLGLAGRRGQFF
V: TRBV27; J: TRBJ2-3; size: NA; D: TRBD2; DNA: TGTGCCAGCAGCCTGGGACTAGCGTCTTTTACGCAGTATTTT; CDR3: CASSLGLASFTQYF
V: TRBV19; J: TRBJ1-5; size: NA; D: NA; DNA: TGTGCCAGTACTCTCGGGGGTCATAGCAATCAGCCCCAGCATTTT; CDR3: CASTLGGHSNQPQHF
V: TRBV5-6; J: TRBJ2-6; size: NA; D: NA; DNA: TGTGCCAGCAGCTTCCGAGTCTCTGGGGCCAACGTCCTGACTTTC; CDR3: CASSFRVSGANVLTF
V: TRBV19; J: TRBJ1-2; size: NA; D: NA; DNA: TGTGCCAGTAGTATTCGGGGTGGCTACACCTTC; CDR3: CASSIRGGYTF
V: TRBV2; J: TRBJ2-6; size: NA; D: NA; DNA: TGTGCCAGCAGTGTAATCTCTGGGGCCAACGTCCTGACTTTC; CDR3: CASSVISGANVLTF
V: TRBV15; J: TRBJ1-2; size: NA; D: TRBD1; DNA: TGTGCCACCGGGAGTACAGGGGAAAACTATGGCTACACCTTC; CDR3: CATGSTGENYGYTF
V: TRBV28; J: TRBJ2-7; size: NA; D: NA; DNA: TGTGCCAGCAGCCCGTCGGGTTACGAGCAGTACTTC; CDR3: CASSPSGYEQYF
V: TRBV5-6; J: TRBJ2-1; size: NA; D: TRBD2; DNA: TGTGCCAGCAGCTCAGGACTAGCGAACTACAATGAGCAGTTCTTC; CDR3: CASSSGLANYNEQFF
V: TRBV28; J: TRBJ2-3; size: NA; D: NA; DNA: TGTGTCGCAGGGGTTGAGGCAGATACGCAGTATTTT; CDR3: CVAGVEADTQYF
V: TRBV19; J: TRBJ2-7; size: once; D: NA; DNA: TGTGCCAGTAGTATATCGGGGACACCTACCTACGAGCAGTACTTC; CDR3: CASSISGTPTYEQYF
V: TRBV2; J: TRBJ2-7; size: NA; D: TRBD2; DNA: TGTGCCAGCAGTGAAGTTAGCGGGAGATTCTACGAGCAGTACTTC; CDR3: CASSEVSGRFYEQYF
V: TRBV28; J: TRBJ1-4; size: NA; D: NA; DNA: TGTGCCAGCAGTTCAAATGCGGGTCTCGCTAATGAAAAACTGTTTTTT; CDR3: CASSSNAGLANEKLFF
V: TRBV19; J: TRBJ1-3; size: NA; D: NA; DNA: TGTGCCAGTAGGCAACTCTCTGGAAACACCATATATTTT; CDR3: CASRQLSGNTIYF
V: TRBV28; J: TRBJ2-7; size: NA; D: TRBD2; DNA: TGTGCCAGCAGCTTCACCGGGACTAGCACATACGAGCAGTACTTC; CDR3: CASSFTGTSTYEQYF
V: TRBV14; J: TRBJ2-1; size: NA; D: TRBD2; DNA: TGTGCCAGCAGCCAAGATTCGGGGATAGTAGGGCTAGCGGGAGTTTTCATGTACAATGAGCAGTTCTTC; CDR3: CASSQDSGIVGLAGVFMYNEQFF
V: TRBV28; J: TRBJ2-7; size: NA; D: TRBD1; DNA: TGTGCCAGCAGTTCACAGGGGCGCGAGTACTTC; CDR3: CASSSQGREYF
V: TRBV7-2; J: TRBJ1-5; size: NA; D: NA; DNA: TGTGCCAGCAGCTTAGATGGGGGCGGAAGCAATCAGCCCCAGCATTTT; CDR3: CASSLDGGGSNQPQHF